This T cell receptor (beta chain) is drawn from a study of quantifying T cell responses using KT2 cells (dated 2017 in TCRdb). Study-wide context: RNA was DNase-treated and reverse transcribed with TCR alpha and beta constant-region primers, mostly using SuperScript III. Under optimum conditions, the T4 ligation step was estimated to exceed 10% efficiency. To prevent over-amplification, PCR2 was performed as a SYBR Green qPCR and halted at a predetermined fluorescence threshold.

The study at large found these results: KT2 sequences were detected down to the lowest spike-in tested, about one KT2 cell per 100,000 PBMC. A linear scaling of KT2 alpha and beta sequence counts with input KT2 cell number was observed over several orders of magnitude. No side-by-side comparison of the pipeline with other TCR sequencing techniques was included in the study. Saturation was seen in the detection of KT2 sequences when very high numbers of KT2 cells were spiked in.

Libraries came from UMI-ligation and nested PCR. A single-stranded oligonucleotide bearing the Illumina SP2 sequence and a UMI was ligated to the 3' end of the cDNA with T4 RNA ligase 1. PCR1 used around 4 cycles (98 degrees C 15 s, 69 degrees C 30 s, 72 degrees C 40 s), and the beta primer was an equimolar mix of RC1.1 and RC1.2 that covered TRBC1 and TRBC2. Starting at PCR2, the TCR alpha and beta chains were handled separately, and sample indices and Illumina adaptors were added. The UMI comprised 12 random nucleotides, as two hexamers separated by a spacer, placed after an 8-base spacer. Libraries were sequenced on an Illumina MiSeq using v2 2x251 paired-end chemistry, with around 12 samples typically included per run. PhiX DNA was added at roughly 5-7% to each sequencing library so that diversity was increased. As for the authors' bioinformatics: Raw reads were converted to FASTQ with bcl2fastq and demultiplexed by dual indices using Demultiplexor. V and J genes were assigned by Decombinator through tag matching, with a single base-pair mismatch being allowed. Collapsinator used UMIs to correct both sequencing errors and frequency errors arising from PCR heterogeneity. CDR3Translator turned Decombinator identifiers into nucleotide sequence, translated that sequence into amino acids, and pulled out the CDR3 based on C- and N-terminal motifs. Each distinct KT2 TCR was counted as a cluster of KT2 sequences sharing one unique molecular identifier. TCRdb reprocessed the public reads (quality trimming at Q25 with fastp, clone calling with MiXCR) and kept in-frame beta chains. All rows with the same CDR3 protein become a single entry with the most common DNA and genes. The V and J calls here are based on TCRdb, not the publication. Present in this sample are fewer than 60,000 distinct CDR3 sequences, under 14% of which were seen just once. Under 11% of the sample is taken by the ten largest.

The sample holds a few counts of this clonotype. The specificity of this receptor is unknown. Base qualities are missing; no much larger clone stands one base away. Known numbers of KT2, a T cell clone whose TCR had been sequenced previously, were spiked into unfractionated PBMC to test the sensitivity and accuracy of the pipeline. A range of KT2-to-PBMC ratios was set up by mixing KT2 cells into a fixed number of PBMC. The TCR comes from a human donor. Sequencing was done on a sample of PBMCs spiked with cells of the T cell clone KT2.

This receptor has the CDR3 CAISVNPNTEAFF. The nucleotide sequence is TGTGCCATCAGTGTTAACCCGAACACTGAAGCTTTCTTT. The chain joins TRBV10-3 to TRBJ1-1, with no confidently assigned D gene. The CDR3 has 13 amino acids, counting the end cysteine and phenylalanine. Of all the DNA, just the CDR3 is kept, 39 bases in frame from base 1. CDR1 and CDR2, looked up from the germline V gene, are ENHRY and SYGVKD. V and J lose 4 bases and 1 base, and a span of 7 bases separates them.